This T cell receptor beta chain emerged from a study of tumor-infiltrating lymphocytes in primary liver carcinoma. Study information: Sample yields of productive TCRbeta reads, ranging from roughly 3.65 to 7.5 million, were similar across tissue types. General study results and limits: Tumors had a significantly higher top-250-clone fraction than blood (p = 0.039). Among top clones, only about 7-25% appeared in all five tumor regions.

Co-extraction of RNA and DNA was performed on about 19-32 mg of unsorted bulk tissue. This clonotype came up many times. Its target is unknown. A constant-region primer primed TCR beta cDNA synthesis from roughly 520 ng of total RNA. Libraries of TCR beta came from three nested multiplex PCR rounds with slightly modified ARM-PCR. TCRdb called the multiplex PCR reads again in MiXCR, with one record for every CDR3 protein. This table has about 190,000 distinct CDR3 sequences, 85% appearing once. Specimen: tumor tissue from primary liver carcinoma. The sequence was obtained from a man aged 35 to 55 with primary liver carcinoma and hepatitis B virus infection.

CDR3 DNA: TGCAGCGTTGTCCAGGGATGGAATGGCTACACCTTC. It codes for CSVVQGWNGYTF. V and J are TRBV29-1 and TRBJ1-2; possible D gene TRBD1, 5 bases. Germline V gene sequence: CDR1 SQVTM, CDR2 ANQGSEA. Trimming pared 4 bases from V and 6 bases from J, leaving 12 bases between. This CDR3 is built from 12 residues.